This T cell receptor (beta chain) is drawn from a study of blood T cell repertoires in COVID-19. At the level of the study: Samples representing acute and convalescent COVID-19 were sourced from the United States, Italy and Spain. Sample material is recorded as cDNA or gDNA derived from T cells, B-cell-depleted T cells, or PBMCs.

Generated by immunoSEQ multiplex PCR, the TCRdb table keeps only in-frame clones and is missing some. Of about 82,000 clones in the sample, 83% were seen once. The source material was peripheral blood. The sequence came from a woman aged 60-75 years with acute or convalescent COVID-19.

CDR3 bases: TGTGCCTGGGGACAGGGATCTAGCAATCAGCCCCAGCATTTT. It yields the protein CAWGQGSSNQPQHF. The chain joins TRBV30 to TRBJ1-5; 8 bases align to TRBD1. The CDR3 runs to 14 residues. V was pared by 5 bases and J by 0 bases, with 3 bases of the junction left unmatched. The V gene's germline CDR1 is GTSNPN and CDR2 SVGIG (reference sequence).